One T cell receptor beta chain is described in this entry. The ends lost 0 bases at V and 0 bases at J; junction bases unmatched: 8. CDR1 and CDR2 (germline): LGHDT, YNNKEL (reference sequence). The CDR3 has 18 amino acids. In the source study's methods: Reference gene primers were amplified, and this amplification served to estimate nucleated cell counts. Here immunoSEQ multiplex PCR was the method, and the copy in TCRdb shows in-frame clones only, minus some. Clone size and the V and J calls come from that table; the DNA yielded D and trimming. Of 100,000 to 110,000 clones in the sample, more than 85% were seen once. The data stem from a study of blood T cell repertoires in COVID-19. On the study more broadly: COVID-19 samples, acute and convalescent, were from the United States, Italy and Spain. PBMCs, B-cell-depleted T cells, or T cells provided the cDNA or gDNA that made up the material.

Sample: peripheral blood. This chain links TRBV3-1 (or the pseudogene TRBV3-2) with TRBJ2-1, with TRBD2 matching over 7 bases. The sequence was obtained from a man aged 45-60 years with active COVID-19. CDR3 coding DNA: TGTGCCAGCAGCCAAGACCCTAGCGGCTTCAGCTCCTACAATGAGCAGTTCTTC. Protein: CASSQDPSGFSSYNEQFF.